Below are 10 T cell receptor beta chains sequenced from a single sample in a study of blood T cell repertoires in COVID-19. Using immunoSEQ multiplex PCR, the repertoire was profiled, and TCRdb retains in-frame clones only, with some absent. The sample shows just over 150,000 clones, less than 90% of them seen only once. The sequencing input was peripheral blood. Receptor source: a woman between 65 and 79 years old with acute or convalescent COVID-19.

CDR3 DNA: TGTGCCAGCTCACCGCAGAGACAGGCACACTATGGCTACACCTTC. Amino acid sequence: CASSPQRQAHYGYTF. This chain uses TRBV18 with TRBJ1-2, with D perhaps TRBD1 (6 bases). V lost 3 bases and J 3 bases, leaving 14 bases between the germline ends. Germline-derived CDR1 and CDR2 are KGHSH and LQKENI. The CDR3 consists of 15 residues.

This sequence joins TRBV29-1 and TRBJ1-2; a weak D match, TRBD1 (5 bases). CDR1 is SQVTM and CDR2 is ANQGSEA in the germline V gene. CDR3 length: 12 amino acids. Trimming left V 5 bases short and J 5 bases short, with 12 bases between. In DNA form, the CDR3 reads TGCAGCGTTTATCGACAGAGTTATGGCTACACCTTC. Protein: CSVYRQSYGYTF.

The chain uses TRBV5-1 and TRBJ2-5; D is unclear. Germline CDR1 reads SGHRS; CDR2 reads YFSETQ. V was shortened by 1 base and J by 2 bases, with 12 bases between the two germline ends. CDR3 length: 15 amino acids. Here the CDR3 reads CASSLFWASQETQYF. In DNA form, the CDR3 reads TGCGCCAGCAGCTTGTTTTGGGCGTCGCAAGAGACCCAGTACTTC.

This clone turned up a few times. The V call is TRBV6-1, the J call TRBJ1-2; no clear D. This CDR3 has 14 residues. The V end was cut by 3 bases, the J end by 0 bases, with 8 bases between. Per germline, CDR1 MNHNS and CDR2 SASEGT. CDR3 amino acids: CASSDSGANYGYTF. The DNA for the CDR3 is TGTGCCAGCAGTGATTCCGGGGCTAACTATGGCTACACCTTC.

The chain links TRBV6-5 to TRBJ2-3; D possibly corresponds to TRBD1 (6 bases). CDR3 size: 13 residues. Per the germline V gene, CDR1 is MNHEY and CDR2 is SVGAGI. Trimming stripped 9 bases from V and 0 bases from J, with 10 bases between. For the CDR3, the DNA is TGTGCCAGTAGGACAGCAAGCACAGATACGCAGTATTTT. Encoded protein: CASRTASTDTQYF.

V and J are TRBV10-3 and TRBJ2-5, with D possibly TRBD1 on 6 matching bases. Germline CDR1 reads ENHRY; CDR2 reads SYGVKD. V was shortened by 2 bases and J by 5 bases, with 9 bases between the two germline ends. The CDR3 contains 13 residues. DNA for the CDR3: TGTGCCATCAGTGAGCAGGGGTACGAGACCCAGTACTTC. It specifies CAISEQGYETQYF.

DNA for the CDR3: TGCGCCAGCACCTCTAGCGGGGGGGCCCGGGAGACCCAGTACTTC. Its protein product is CASTSSGGARETQYF. V usage is TRBV5-1 and J usage is TRBJ2-5; 12 bases agree with TRBD2. The germline gives CDR1 SGHRS, CDR2 YFSETQ. V was pared by 6 bases and J by 5 bases, with 8 bases of the junction left unmatched. This CDR3 is 15 amino acids long.

This chain uses TRBV20-1 with TRBJ1-2, with 11 bases identical to TRBD1. The CDR3 is 15 residues long. Trimming cost V 3 bases and J 7 bases; bases outside gene matches: 10. Germline V gene lookup returns CDR1 DFQATT and CDR2 SNEGSKA (reference sequence). The CDR3 loop is CSASPGTGGSGGYTF. As DNA, the CDR3 is TGCAGTGCTAGTCCCGGGACAGGGGGTTCGGGTGGCTACACCTTC.

This rearrangement joins TRBV18 to TRBJ1-1, with TRBD1 as a possible D gene (5 bases). CDR3 length: 17 residues. Trimming removed 3 bases at V and 3 bases at J, with 20 bases between. From germline, CDR1 is KGHSH and CDR2 LQKENI. CDR3 loop: CASSPSTPYGGDTEAFF. The CDR3 DNA follows: TGTGCCAGCTCACCTTCGACACCGTACGGGGGGGACACTGAAGCTTTCTTT.

The rearrangement uses TRBV6-6 and TRBJ1-2; 9 nucleotides align to TRBD1. CDR3 size: 15 residues. Germline values: CDR1 MNHNY, CDR2 SVGAGI (reference sequence). Trimming cost V 6 bases and J 1 base; bases outside gene matches: 6. The CDR3 reads CASRRDRESNYGYTF. The DNA of the CDR3 is TGTGCCAGCAGACGGGACAGGGAAAGTAACTATGGCTACACCTTC.